A selection of T cell receptor beta chains follows, all from one sample in a study of shared clonotypes between healthy human individuals. Repertoires were generated with immunoSEQ multiplex PCR, while TCRdb's copy carries only in-frame clones and drops some. The table shows over a million clones, with 95% to 97% occurring only once. Sequencing input: naive CD4+ T cells sorted from blood. These receptors came from a man younger than 40 in good health. Both conserved end residues are part of each CDR3.

>TRBV7-2
CASSPAGTGLSSNEKLFF
>TRBV11-3
CASSPGWDREHGELFF
>TRBV5-1
CASSYRDNTEAFF
>TRBV7-8
CASSLLGGRFSTDTQYF
>TRBV27
CASRPWTSGRERSYEQYF
>TRBV5-1
CASSLAPGLDEQFF
>TRBV10-1
CASSDVGEGTGELFF
>TRBV9
CASSHGTGTFYEQYF
>TRBV27
CASSSAGSLFGEQFF
>TRBV9
CASTQGLHSGANVLTF
>TRBV28
CASSLAGGIGRTGELFF
>TRBV12-2
CASRPGTSGRDEQFF
>TRBV27
CASSMGRMNTGELFF
>TRBV30
CSLGTGRWETQYF
>TRBV6-5
CASSYSRDPVYEQYF
>TRBV19
CATLSQGSDTQYF
>TRBV2
CASQIQTGPDNEQFF
>TRBV25-1
CANACRSGFTYEQYF
>TRBV7-2
CASSVNNQPQHF
>TRBV2
CASSEATPGATDTQYF
>TRBV7-9
CASSLRDQETQYF
>TRBV27
CASMSLSGDTQYF
>TRBV29-1
CSVEILAGVVETQYF
>TRBV29-1
CSVVGERNTEAFF
>TRBV7-6
CASSSHGTSGRVNTGELFF
>TRBV7-2
CASSSQVGRADTQYF
>TRBV5-1
CASSPPGTGHTQFGVRTQYF
>TRBV10-1
CASSPSGSYEQYF
>TRBV6-4
CASSRQGFDTQYF
>TRBV9
CASSEQGLPNNEQFF
>TRBV7-9
CASSSYGTGFYNEQFF
>TRBV5-1
CASSSRVGSREQYF
>TRBV5-1
CASSLGQKDIQYF
>TRBV28
CASSSPGLAGGLTDTQYF
>TRBV6-5
CASSYSGGPMGSEQYF